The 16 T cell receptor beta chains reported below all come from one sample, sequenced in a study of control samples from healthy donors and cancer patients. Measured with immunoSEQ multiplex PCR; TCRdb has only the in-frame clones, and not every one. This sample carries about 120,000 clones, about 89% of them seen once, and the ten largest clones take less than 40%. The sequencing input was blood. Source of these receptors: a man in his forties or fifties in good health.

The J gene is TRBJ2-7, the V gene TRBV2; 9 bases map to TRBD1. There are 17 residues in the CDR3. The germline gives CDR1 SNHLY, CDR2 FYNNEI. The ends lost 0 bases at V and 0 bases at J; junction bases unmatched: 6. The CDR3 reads CASSEAGGTGNSYEQYF. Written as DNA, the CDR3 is TGTGCCAGCAGTGAAGCTGGGGGGACAGGGAACTCCTACGAGCAGTACTTC.

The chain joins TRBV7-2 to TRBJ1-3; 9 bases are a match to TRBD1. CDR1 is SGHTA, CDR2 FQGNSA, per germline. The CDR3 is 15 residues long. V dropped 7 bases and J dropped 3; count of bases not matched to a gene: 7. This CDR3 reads CASTPRQGGGNTIYF. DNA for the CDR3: TGTGCCAGCACCCCGCGACAGGGGGGTGGAAACACCATATATTTT.

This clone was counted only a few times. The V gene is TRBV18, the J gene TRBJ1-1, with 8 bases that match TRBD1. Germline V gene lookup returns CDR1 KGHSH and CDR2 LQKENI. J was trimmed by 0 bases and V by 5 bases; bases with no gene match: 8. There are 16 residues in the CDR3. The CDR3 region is CASSATGGSMNTEAFF. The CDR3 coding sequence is TGTGCCAGCTCAGCTACAGGGGGGTCCATGAACACTGAAGCTTTCTTT.

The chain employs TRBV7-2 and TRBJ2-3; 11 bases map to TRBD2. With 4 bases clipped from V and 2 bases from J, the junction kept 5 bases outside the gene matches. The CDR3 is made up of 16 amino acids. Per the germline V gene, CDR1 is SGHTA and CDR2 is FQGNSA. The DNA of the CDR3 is TGTGCCAGCAGCTCAGGACTAGCGGGCCCCACAGATACGCAGTATTTT. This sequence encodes CASSSGLAGPTDTQYF.

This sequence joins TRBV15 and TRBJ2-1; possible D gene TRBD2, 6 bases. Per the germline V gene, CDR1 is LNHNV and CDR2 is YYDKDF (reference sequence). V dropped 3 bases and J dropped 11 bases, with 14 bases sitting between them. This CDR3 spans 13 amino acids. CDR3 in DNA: TGTGCCACCAGCAGGTGGGGGGACCTTAAGCAGTTCTTC. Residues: CATSRWGDLKQFF.

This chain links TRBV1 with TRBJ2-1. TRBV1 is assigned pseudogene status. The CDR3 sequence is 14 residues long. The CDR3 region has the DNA TGCACCAGCAGCCAAAGGGATGGAGACAATGAGCAGTTCTTC. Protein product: CTSSQRDGDNEQFF.

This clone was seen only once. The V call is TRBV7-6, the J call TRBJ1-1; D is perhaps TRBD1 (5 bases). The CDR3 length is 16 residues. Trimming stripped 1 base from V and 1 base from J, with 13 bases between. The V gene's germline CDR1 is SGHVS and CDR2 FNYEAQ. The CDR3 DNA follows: TGTGCCAGCAGCTTAGAGCCGGGACGGGCGAACACTGAAGCTTTCTTT. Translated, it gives CASSLEPGRANTEAFF.

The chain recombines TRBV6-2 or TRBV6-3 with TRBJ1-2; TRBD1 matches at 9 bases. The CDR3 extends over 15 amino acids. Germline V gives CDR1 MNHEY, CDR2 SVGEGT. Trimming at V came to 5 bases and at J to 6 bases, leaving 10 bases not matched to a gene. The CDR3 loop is CASSTFYRGRDGYTF. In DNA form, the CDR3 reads TGTGCCAGCAGTACCTTCTACAGGGGGCGGGATGGCTACACCTTC.

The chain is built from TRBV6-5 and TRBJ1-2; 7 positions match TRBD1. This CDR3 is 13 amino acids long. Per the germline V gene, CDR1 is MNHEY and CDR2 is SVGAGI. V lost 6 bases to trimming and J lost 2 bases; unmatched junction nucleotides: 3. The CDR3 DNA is TGTGCCAGCAGCTGGACAGGCAACTATGGCTACACCTTC. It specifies CASSWTGNYGYTF.

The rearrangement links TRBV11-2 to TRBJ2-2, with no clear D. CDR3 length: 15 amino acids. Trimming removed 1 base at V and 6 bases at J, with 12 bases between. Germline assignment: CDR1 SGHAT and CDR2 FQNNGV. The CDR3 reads CASSLAASAAGELFF. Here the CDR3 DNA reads TGTGCCAGCAGCTTAGCGGCAAGTGCGGCCGGGGAGCTGTTTTTT.

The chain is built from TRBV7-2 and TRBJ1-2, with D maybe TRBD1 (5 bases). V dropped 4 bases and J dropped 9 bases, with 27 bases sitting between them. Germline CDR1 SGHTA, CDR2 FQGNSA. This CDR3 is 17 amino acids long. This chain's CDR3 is CASSSPPGAVLGLSYTF. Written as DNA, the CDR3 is TGTGCCAGCAGCTCCCCCCCCGGGGCAGTTCTGGGTTTAAGCTACACCTTC.

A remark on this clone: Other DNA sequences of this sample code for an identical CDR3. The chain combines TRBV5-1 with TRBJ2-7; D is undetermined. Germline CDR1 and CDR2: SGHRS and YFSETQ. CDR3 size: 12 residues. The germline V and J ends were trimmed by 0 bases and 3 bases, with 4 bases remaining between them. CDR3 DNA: TGCGCCAGCAGCTTGGAAGGCTACGAGCAGTACTTC. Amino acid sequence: CASSLEGYEQYF. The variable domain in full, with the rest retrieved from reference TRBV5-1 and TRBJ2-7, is KAGVTQTPRYLIKTRGQQVTLSCSPISGHRSVSWYQQTPGQGLQFLFEYFSETQRNKGNFPGRFSGRQFSNSRSEMNVSTLELGDSALYLCASSLEGYEQYFGPGTRLTVT.

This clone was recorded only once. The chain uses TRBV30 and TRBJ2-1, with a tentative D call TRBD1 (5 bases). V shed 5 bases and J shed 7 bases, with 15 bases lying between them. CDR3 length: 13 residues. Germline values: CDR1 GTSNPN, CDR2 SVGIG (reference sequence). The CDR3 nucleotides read TGTGCCTGGCGAAGGGGAATACGGAATGAGCAGTTCTTC. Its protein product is CAWRRGIRNEQFF.

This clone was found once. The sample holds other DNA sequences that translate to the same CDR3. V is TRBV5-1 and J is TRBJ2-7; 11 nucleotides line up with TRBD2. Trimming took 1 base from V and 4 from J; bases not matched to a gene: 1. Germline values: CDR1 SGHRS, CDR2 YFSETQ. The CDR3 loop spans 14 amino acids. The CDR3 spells CASSLTSGSYEQYF. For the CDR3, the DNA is TGCGCCAGCAGCTTGACTAGCGGGAGTTACGAGCAGTACTTC.

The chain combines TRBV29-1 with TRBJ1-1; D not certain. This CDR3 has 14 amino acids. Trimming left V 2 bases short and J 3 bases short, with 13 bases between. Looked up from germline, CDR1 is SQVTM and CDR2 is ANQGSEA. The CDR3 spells CSVERSFRDTEAFF. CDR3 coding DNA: TGCAGCGTTGAACGTTCTTTTAGAGACACTGAAGCTTTCTTT.

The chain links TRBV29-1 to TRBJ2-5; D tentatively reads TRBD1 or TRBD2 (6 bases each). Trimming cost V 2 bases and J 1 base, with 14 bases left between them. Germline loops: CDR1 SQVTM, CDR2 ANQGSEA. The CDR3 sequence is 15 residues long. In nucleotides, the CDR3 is TGCAGCGTTGAAAGGGGGGCTGGGTCCCAAGAGACCCAGTACTTC. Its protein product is CSVERGAGSQETQYF.